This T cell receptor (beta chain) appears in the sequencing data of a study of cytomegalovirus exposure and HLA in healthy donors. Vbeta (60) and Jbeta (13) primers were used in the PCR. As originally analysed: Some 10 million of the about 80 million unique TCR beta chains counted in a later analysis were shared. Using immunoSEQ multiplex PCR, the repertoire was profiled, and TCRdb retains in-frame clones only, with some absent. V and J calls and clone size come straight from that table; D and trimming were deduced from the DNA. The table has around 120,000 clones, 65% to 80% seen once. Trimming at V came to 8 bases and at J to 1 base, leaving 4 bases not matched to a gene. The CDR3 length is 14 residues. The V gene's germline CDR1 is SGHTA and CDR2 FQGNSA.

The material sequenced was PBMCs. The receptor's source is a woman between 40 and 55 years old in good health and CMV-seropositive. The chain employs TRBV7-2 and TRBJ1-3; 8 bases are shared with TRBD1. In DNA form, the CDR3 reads TGTGCCAGCGCAGGGGGCATTTCTGGAAACACCATATATTTT. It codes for CASAGGISGNTIYF.